A single sample is the source of the 27 T cell receptor beta chains below, sequenced in a study of T-cell memory formation after mild COVID-19. One entry per CDR3 protein results from TCRdb running MiXCR on the 5' RACE reads. There are hundreds of thousands of distinct CDR3 sequences in the sample; approximately 15% occur only once, and roughly 22% lies in the top ten. The sample comprised PBMCs or a T cell subset sorted from them (not recorded which). The source is a man between 18 and 29 years old who had mild COVID-19 (a few samples of this study predate the infection). Cell type and time point are not known.

The chain uses TRBV2 and TRBJ1-1; a possible D gene is TRBD1 (6 bases). CDR3 size: 15 residues. V lost 6 bases and J lost 1, with 15 bases in between. CDR1 and CDR2 from the germline V gene are SNHLY and FYNNEI. CDR3 bases: TGTGCCAGCAGCGTCCCTTGGGACAAGAACACTGAAGCTTTCTTT. It yields the protein CASSVPWDKNTEAFF.

V is TRBV9 and J is TRBJ2-1; D possibly matches TRBD1 or TRBD2 (5 bases each). V lost 0 bases, J lost 3 bases, and 10 bases lay in between. Germline V gene lookup returns CDR1 SGDLS and CDR2 YYNGEE. The CDR3 loop spans 15 amino acids. CDR3 amino acids: CASSVEVGVYNEQFF. CDR3 nucleotide sequence: TGTGCCAGCAGCGTAGAGGTGGGGGTCTACAATGAGCAGTTCTTC.

Only one count was recorded for this clonotype. The chain employs TRBV28 and TRBJ1-5, with D perhaps matching TRBD1 (6 bases). The CDR3 covers 15 residues. The germline V gene has CDR1 MDHEN and CDR2 SYDVKM. V lost 5 bases to trimming and J lost 3 bases, with 14 bases between them. The CDR3 sequence is CASSPRQAFNQPQHF. The CDR3 bases are TGTGCCAGCAGTCCAAGACAGGCATTCAATCAGCCCCAGCATTTT.

This clonotype was seen just once. The chain is built from TRBV7-2 and TRBJ2-5, with 11 nucleotides matching TRBD2. Losses at the gene ends were 5 bases for V and 6 bases for J; bases not matched to a gene: 14. Germline lookup yields CDR1 SGHTA and CDR2 FQGNSA. This CDR3 is built from 17 residues. The CDR3 bases are TGTGCCAGCAGCCCTAGTGGAGTAGCGGGGGGGCTAAAGACCCAGTACTTC. This sequence encodes CASSPSGVAGGLKTQYF.

CDR3 DNA sequence: TGCAGTGCCCCCGGGGGAACATCGGCAGATACGCAGTATTTT. It encodes CSAPGGTSADTQYF. J is TRBJ2-3 and V is TRBV20-1, with a tentative D call TRBD2 (6 bases). There are 14 residues in the CDR3. Trimming pared 6 bases from V and 4 bases from J, leaving 17 bases between. Germline CDR1 and CDR2: DFQATT and SNEGSKA (reference sequence).

This clonotype was found many times. The chain uses TRBV7-9 and TRBJ2-3; the D gene is possibly TRBD2 (6 bases). V was cut by 5 bases and J by 0 bases, with 15 bases left in between. The CDR3 covers 16 residues. Germline assignment: CDR1 SEHNR and CDR2 FQNEAQ (reference sequence). The CDR3 DNA is TGTGCCAGCAGCCCCAGATGGGGACTGAGCACAGATACGCAGTATTTT. Protein sequence: CASSPRWGLSTDTQYF.

This chain uses TRBV3-1 with TRBJ2-7; TRBD1 matches 9 bases. The V and J ends lost 4 bases and 4 bases, in that order; junction bases with no gene match: 5. The CDR3 consists of 14 residues. Germline CDR1 and CDR2: LGHDT and YNNKEL (reference sequence). The CDR3 DNA follows: TGTGCCAGCAGCCCCGGGACAGGGATTTACGAGCAGTACGTC. It codes for CASSPGTGIYEQYV.

This clonotype was detected a few times. V usage is TRBV6-6 and J usage is TRBJ1-4; D is perhaps TRBD1 (6 bases). There are 17 residues in the CDR3. Deletions cut 4 bases from V and 4 bases from J, with 19 bases between. CDR1 is MNHNY and CDR2 is SVGAGI in the germline V gene (reference sequence). Here the CDR3 reads CASSWKDSALLNEKLFF. DNA of the CDR3: TGTGCCAGCAGTTGGAAGGACAGCGCCCTACTTAATGAAAAACTGTTTTTT.

This chain connects TRBV5-1 to TRBJ1-4; D is unresolved. Looked up from germline, CDR1 is SGHRS and CDR2 is YFSETQ. V lost 0 bases to trimming and J lost 8 bases, with 8 bases between them. This CDR3 is 13 amino acids long. The CDR3 here is CASSLEFREKLFF. In nucleotides, the CDR3 is TGCGCCAGCAGCTTGGAATTCAGGGAAAAACTGTTTTTT.

The rearrangement joins TRBV29-1 to TRBJ1-2, with D hard to call. This CDR3 spans 13 amino acids. The V gene's germline CDR1 is SQVTM and CDR2 ANQGSEA. Trimming stripped 4 bases from V and 3 bases from J, with 12 bases between. The CDR3 region has the DNA TGCAGCGTTGCCTCCCTAGACCACTATGGCTACACCTTC. This gives the protein CSVASLDHYGYTF. Full variable domain (outside the CDR3, taken from reference TRBV29-1 and TRBJ1-2): SAVISQKPSRDICQRGTSLTIQCQVDSQVTMMFWYRQQPGQSLTLIATANQGSEATYESGFVIDKFPISRPNLTFSTLTVSNMSPEDSSIYLCSVASLDHYGYTFGSGTRLTVV.

A few counts support this clonotype. This chain joins TRBV29-1 and TRBJ2-1, with D possibly being TRBD2 (6 bases). The CDR3 contains 13 residues. The V end was cut by 4 bases, the J end by 5 bases, with 12 bases between. Germline loops: CDR1 SQVTM, CDR2 ANQGSEA. CDR3 protein: CSVGRGSHNEQFF. The CDR3 DNA reads TGCAGCGTTGGGCGGGGTTCCCACAATGAGCAGTTCTTC.

This clonotype showed up just a few times. The chain links TRBV7-6 to TRBJ1-4, with D maybe TRBD1 (6 bases). Germline V gene sequence: CDR1 SGHVS, CDR2 FNYEAQ. The CDR3 runs to 14 residues. V was shortened by 5 bases and J by 6 bases, with 13 bases between the two germline ends. This CDR3 reads CASSRQVEDEKLFF. CDR3 nucleotide sequence: TGTGCCAGCAGCCGACAGGTGGAAGATGAAAAACTGTTTTTT.

This clonotype was recorded a few times. The chain combines TRBV5-6 with TRBJ2-3; 7 bases fit TRBD1. The CDR3 runs to 15 residues. Germline lookup yields CDR1 SGHDT and CDR2 YYEEEE. V lost 5 bases, J lost 0 bases, and 6 bases stayed unmatched. In DNA, the CDR3 is TGTGCCAGCAGTTACGGGACAGTAAGCACAGATACGCAGTATTTT. Encoded protein: CASSYGTVSTDTQYF.

This clonotype was counted a few times. The chain carries TRBV20-1 and TRBJ1-1; no reliable D call. The germline V gene encodes CDR1 DFQATT and CDR2 SNEGSKA (reference sequence). Trimming took 3 bases from V and 1 from J, leaving 9 bases between them. This CDR3 has 13 amino acids. The CDR3 protein is CSARSQANTEAFF. In nucleotides, the CDR3 is TGCAGTGCTAGGAGTCAGGCGAACACTGAAGCTTTCTTT.

This clonotype appeared many times. The rearrangement joins TRBV20-1 to TRBJ2-1, with D possibly being TRBD2 (7 bases). CDR1 DFQATT and CDR2 SNEGSKA come from the germline V gene (reference sequence). The CDR3 has 11 residues. Trimming cost V 5 bases and J 13 bases, with 15 bases left between them. CDR3 DNA: TGCAGTGCTGGAGGGGGGGGCCCTCAGTTCTTC. It specifies CSAGGGGPQFF.

This clonotype was picked up a small number of times. The chain employs TRBV2 and TRBJ2-6; no definite D call. This CDR3 contains 13 residues. With 9 bases removed from V and 2 bases from J, the gap between germline ends came to 8 bases. Germline V CDR1 and CDR2: SNHLY, FYNNEI. CDR3 DNA: TGTGCCAGTGGGATACCTGGGGCCAACGTCCTGACTTTC. Its translation is CASGIPGANVLTF.

A remark on this clonotype: Because it lacks the conserved phenylalanine or tryptophan at the end, this CDR3 is likely a read error. The DNA is left out, because the CDR3 cannot be placed on it with certainty; the CDR3 is given as TCRdb lists it. V usage is TRBV20-1 and J usage is TRBJ1-2. CDR1 is DFQATT and CDR2 is SNEGSKA in the germline V gene (reference sequence). The CDR3 numbers 9 amino acids, ends counted. The CDR3 spells CSPIRTLLL.

This clonotype showed up just a few times. The V gene is TRBV7-3, the J gene TRBJ2-1; D may match TRBD1 or TRBD2 (5 bases each). Per the germline V gene, CDR1 is SGHTA and CDR2 is FQGTGA. This CDR3 spans 14 amino acids. V lost 5 bases to trimming and J lost 5 bases, with 13 bases between them. Here the CDR3 reads CASSQGVGHNEQFF. The CDR3 DNA follows: TGTGCCAGCAGCCAGGGAGTTGGTCACAATGAGCAGTTCTTC.

The rearrangement uses TRBV14 and TRBJ2-1; maybe TRBD2 (5 bases). This CDR3 is 14 amino acids long. V was cut by 7 bases and J by 5 bases, with 15 bases left in between. Germline V gives CDR1 SGHDN, CDR2 FVKESK. The CDR3 DNA is TGTGCCAGCACCAAGACTAACATTCACAATGAGCAGTTCTTC. It yields the protein CASTKTNIHNEQFF.

This clonotype was observed a few times. The chain is built from TRBV7-2 and TRBJ2-3, with a tentative D call TRBD1 (5 bases). The CDR3 length is 15 residues. CDR1 SGHTA and CDR2 FQGNSA come from the germline V gene. The V end was cut by 9 bases, the J end by 0 bases, with 16 bases between. CDR3 nucleotide sequence: TGTGCCAGTCGGCTAGGGGCTACCAGCACAGATACGCAGTATTTT. Protein: CASRLGATSTDTQYF.

V and J are TRBV5-1 and TRBJ1-5; unclear D gene. V was pared by 1 base and J by 0 bases, with 8 bases between. Germline CDR1 is SGHRS and CDR2 is YFSETQ. The length of the CDR3 is 15 residues. The CDR3 region has the DNA TGCGCCAGCAGCTTGACCCGGATTAGCAATCAGCCCCAGCATTTT. Translating it yields CASSLTRISNQPQHF.

In this sample, this clonotype turned up a few times. In DNA form, the CDR3 reads TGTGCCAGCAGAAAGTACGGGACTAGCCCCGGGGGAGATACGCAGTATTTT. Its translation: CASRKYGTSPGGDTQYF. V gene TRBV2 combines with J gene TRBJ2-3; 9 nucleotides line up with TRBD2. V shed 6 bases and J 5 bases; nucleotides not matched to a gene: 15. This CDR3 comprises 17 residues. Germline CDR1 and CDR2: SNHLY and FYNNEI.

The chain uses TRBV24-1 and TRBJ2-3; no reliable D call. Between the trimmed V and J ends, which lost 2 bases and 4 bases, there was a span of 9 bases. The germline gives CDR1 KGHDR, CDR2 SFDVKD. The CDR3 sequence is 14 residues long. CDR3 nucleotides: TGTGCCACCAGTGATTCAGCAGCCGCAGATACGCAGTATTTT. Translating gives CATSDSAAADTQYF.

V gene TRBV5-1 combines with J gene TRBJ2-2, with D possibly matching TRBD2 (5 bases). This CDR3 contains 15 residues. The V gene's germline CDR1 is SGHRS and CDR2 YFSETQ. Trimming left V 2 bases short and J 2 bases short, with 10 bases between. CDR3 DNA: TGCGCCAGCAGCTTATCCGGGATCAACACCGGGGAGCTGTTTTTT. This sequence encodes CASSLSGINTGELFF.

This clonotype has a count of ten or more. The chain links TRBV4-3 to TRBJ2-3, with 12 bases aligning to TRBD2. This CDR3 spans 17 amino acids. Trimming at V came to 1 base and at J to 0 bases, leaving 2 bases not matched to a gene. The germline V gene encodes CDR1 LGHNA and CDR2 YSLEER. The CDR3 sequence is CASSQGTSGVSTDTQYF. DNA for the CDR3: TGCGCCAGCAGCCAAGGGACTAGCGGGGTTAGCACAGATACGCAGTATTTT.

V and J are TRBV20-1 and TRBJ2-5; 8 nucleotides agree with TRBD1. J was trimmed by 4 bases and V by 6 bases; bases with no gene match: 13. The CDR3 length is 15 residues. Germline loops: CDR1 DFQATT, CDR2 SNEGSKA (reference sequence). CDR3 in DNA: TGCAGTGCAAACCAGGACAGGGTAGAAAGAGAGACCCAGTACTTC. Translated, it gives CSANQDRVERETQYF.

This clonotype was observed a few times. V usage is TRBV10-3 and J usage is TRBJ1-3; D unresolved. This CDR3 spans 14 amino acids. Trimming removed 0 bases at V and 3 bases at J, with 6 bases between. The germline gives CDR1 ENHRY, CDR2 SYGVKD. CDR3 DNA: TGTGCCATCAGTGAGTCGAAGGTTGGAAACACCATATATTTT. Protein: CAISESKVGNTIYF.